These 27 T cell receptor beta chains share one sample of origin, sequenced in a study of T cell clonotyping in hematopoietic cell transplantation. Sequencing used immunoSEQ multiplex PCR; TCRdb keeps in-frame clones, though not all of them. The sample carries roughly 7,000 clones, about nine tenths recorded once. Sequencing used PBMCs, obtained 100 days after allogeneic stem cell transplant. The receptors derive from a young adult male patient who had an allogeneic stem cell transplant from a related donor, so the T cells may come from the graft donor. Some clones in this sample may be carry-over from other donors' samples.

This chain joins TRBV7-2 and TRBJ1-1; TRBD1 might be the D (5 bases). V shed 4 bases and J shed 8 bases, with 14 bases lying between them. Germline V CDR1 and CDR2: SGHTA, FQGNSA. The CDR3 runs 13 residues. The CDR3 loop reads CASSSQRGAEAFF. In DNA, the CDR3 is TGTGCCAGCAGCTCCCAGAGGGGAGCCGAAGCTTTCTTT. Full variable domain (outside the CDR3, taken from reference TRBV7-2 and TRBJ1-1): GAGVSQSPSNKVTEKGKDVELRCDPISGHTALYWYRQSLGQGLEFLIYFQGNSAPDKSGLPSDRFSAERTGGSVSTLTIQRTQQEDSAVYLCASSSQRGAEAFFGQGTRLTVV.

The chain links TRBV4-3 to TRBJ2-3; D remains unclear. V was pared by 1 base and J by 3 bases, with 11 bases between. The CDR3 has 15 residues. From germline, CDR1 is LGHNA and CDR2 YSLEER. CDR3 DNA sequence: TGCGCCAGCAGCCAAGTTGATACGCGAACAGATACGCAGTATTTT. Protein product: CASSQVDTRTDTQYF.

The J gene is TRBJ2-6, the V gene TRBV9; either TRBD1 or TRBD2 may fit D (5 bases each). V lost 2 bases and J lost 0, with 18 bases in between. Germline-derived CDR1 and CDR2 are SGDLS and YYNGEE. The length of the CDR3 is 19 residues. The CDR3, as DNA: TGTGCCAGCAGCGTTGGGACCCCCCTTAGGTTCTCTGGGGCCAACGTCCTGACTTTC. Its protein product is CASSVGTPLRFSGANVLTF.

This clone was seen only once. The chain joins TRBV6-4 to TRBJ2-2; 9 positions match TRBD2. This CDR3 comprises 15 residues. The germline CDR1 and CDR2 sequences are MRHNA and SNTAGT. Germline trimming cut 2 bases from V and 4 bases from J; bases unmatched to any gene: 2. CDR3 residues: CASSDAGGSTGELFF. CDR3 nucleotide sequence: TGTGCCAGCAGTGACGCGGGAGGGAGCACCGGGGAGCTGTTTTTT.

The chain links TRBV7-9 to TRBJ2-3; D may be TRBD2 (5 bases). From germline, CDR1 is SEHNR and CDR2 FQNEAQ (reference sequence). The germline V and J ends were trimmed by 5 bases and 4 bases, with 10 bases remaining between them. There are 13 residues in the CDR3. CDR3 loop: CASSRSGADTQYF. CDR3 sequence (DNA): TGTGCCAGCAGCCGATCCGGGGCAGATACGCAGTATTTT.

The chain links TRBV30 to TRBJ1-4; D unresolved. Trimming removed 0 bases from V and 1 base from J, with 9 bases in between. The V gene's germline CDR1 is GTSNPN and CDR2 SVGIG (reference sequence). This CDR3 comprises 15 residues. Written as DNA, the CDR3 is TGTGCCTGGAGTGTAAAAGGGAGAACTAATGAAAAACTGTTTTTT. This sequence encodes CAWSVKGRTNEKLFF. Full variable domain (outside the CDR3, taken from reference TRBV30 and TRBJ1-4): SQTIHQWPATLVQPVGSPLSLECTVEGTSNPNLYWYRQAAGRGLQLLFYSVGIGQISSEVPQNLSASRPQDRQFILSSKKLLLSDSGFYLCAWSVKGRTNEKLFFGSGTQLSVL.

This clone was recorded once. V and J are TRBV5-4 and TRBJ2-3; no firm D call. V dropped 5 bases and J dropped 1 base, with 14 bases sitting between them. The germline V gene has CDR1 SGHNT and CDR2 YYREEE (reference sequence). CDR3 size: 15 residues. CDR3 residues: CASSSDGGGTDTQYF. The CDR3 coding sequence is TGTGCCAGCAGTTCGGACGGTGGGGGCACAGATACGCAGTATTTT.

V is TRBV4-3 and J is TRBJ2-3; unclear D gene. Trimming pared 4 bases from V and 2 bases from J, leaving 13 bases between. There are 15 residues in the CDR3. The germline gives CDR1 LGHNA, CDR2 YSLEER. CDR3 region: CASSRLVGSTDTQYF. The CDR3 DNA sequence: TGCGCCAGCAGCCGTCTGGTAGGGTCCACAGATACGCAGTATTTT.

The V call is TRBV15, the J call TRBJ2-5; no clear D. The CDR3 runs 14 residues. Trimming removed 1 base from V and 1 base from J, with 7 bases in between. The V gene's germline CDR1 is LNHNV and CDR2 YYDKDF (reference sequence). Here the CDR3 DNA reads TGTGCCACCAGCAGAGCCGGCGTCCAAGAGACCCAGTACTTC. Protein sequence: CATSRAGVQETQYF.

In its sample, this clone was seen a few times. The V call is TRBV9, the J call TRBJ2-1; possibly TRBD1 or TRBD2 for D (5 bases each). This CDR3 contains 18 residues. V was pared by 5 bases and J by 3 bases, with 24 bases between. In germline, CDR1 is SGDLS, CDR2 YYNGEE. The CDR3 nucleotides read TGTGCCAGCAGTTTTAACCGGGACCCATTATCGGGCTACAATGAGCAGTTCTTC. It yields the protein CASSFNRDPLSGYNEQFF. Complete variable domain (other parts from reference TRBV9 and TRBJ2-1): DSGVTQTPKHLITATGQRVTLRCSPRSGDLSVYWYQQSLDQGLQFLIQYYNGEERAKGNILERFSAQQFPDLHSELNLSSLELGDSALYFCASSFNRDPLSGYNEQFFGPGTRLTVL.

This chain uses TRBV4-2 with TRBJ1-5; D is uncertain. CDR3 length: 13 amino acids. V gave up 0 bases and J gave up 7 bases, with 7 bases separating them. In germline, CDR1 is LGHNA, CDR2 YNFKEQ. CDR3 DNA: TGTGCCAGCAGCCAAGACAGCCAACAGCCCCAGCATTTT. It translates to CASSQDSQQPQHF.

The CDR3 spells CASSPRGLDTQYF. The CDR3 region has the DNA TGTGCCAGTAGTCCTCGGGGGCTAGATACGCAGTATTTT. The gene calls are TRBV19 and TRBJ2-3; TRBD1 or TRBD2 may be the D gene (6 bases each). CDR1 is LNHDA and CDR2 is SQIVND in the germline V gene (reference sequence). Deletions cut 5 bases from V and 5 bases from J, with 11 bases between. The CDR3 loop spans 13 amino acids.

V usage is TRBV7-9 and J usage is TRBJ1-5, with 10 bases identical to TRBD1. The V and J ends lost 3 bases and 2 bases, in that order; junction bases with no gene match: 1. The length of the CDR3 is 15 residues. CDR1 is SEHNR, CDR2 FQNEAQ, per germline (reference sequence). The CDR3 reads CASSFGTGGNQPQHF. The CDR3 nucleotides read TGTGCCAGCAGCTTCGGGACAGGGGGCAATCAGCCCCAGCATTTT.

The chain combines TRBV5-4 with TRBJ1-5; no definite D call. Germline V CDR1 and CDR2: SGHNT, YYREEE (reference sequence). The CDR3 covers 15 residues. Between the trimmed V and J ends, which lost 0 bases and 0 bases, there was a span of 7 bases. In DNA, the CDR3 is TGTGCCAGCAGCTTGGACGGAGATAGCAATCAGCCCCAGCATTTT. Its protein is CASSLDGDSNQPQHF.

V usage is TRBV10-1 and J usage is TRBJ1-1; the match to TRBD1 covers 9 bases. The CDR3 is made up of 19 amino acids. Germline assignment: CDR1 WNHNN and CDR2 SYGVQD (reference sequence). The ends lost 4 bases at V and 0 bases at J; junction bases unmatched: 15. CDR3 region: CASSAYSGTGNRLNTEAFF. In DNA, the CDR3 is TGCGCCAGCAGTGCCTACTCAGGGACAGGGAATAGGCTGAACACTGAAGCTTTCTTT.

This clone occurred once. The J gene is TRBJ2-1, the V gene TRBV11-3; the D is unclear. The CDR3 runs 14 residues. Germline CDR1 is SGHNT and CDR2 is YENEEA. V lost 5 bases to trimming and J lost 0 bases, with 8 bases between them. Written as DNA, the CDR3 is TGTGCCAGCAGCCACAAGAGCTCCTACAATGAGCAGTTCTTC. It codes for CASSHKSSYNEQFF.

The gene calls are TRBV6-6 and TRBJ1-1, with a possible D match to TRBD1 (5 bases). This CDR3 has 14 amino acids. Germline assignment: CDR1 MNHNY and CDR2 SVGAGI (reference sequence). Deletions cut 4 bases from V and 0 bases from J, with 9 bases between. DNA of the CDR3: TGTGCCAGCAGTTCCAGGGAATTGAACACTGAAGCTTTCTTT. Amino acids: CASSSRELNTEAFF.

This clone was counted a single time. This chain connects TRBV7-9 to TRBJ1-2, with a possible D match to TRBD1 (5 bases). Per the germline V gene, CDR1 is SEHNR and CDR2 is FQNEAQ (reference sequence). CDR3 size: 14 residues. V was shortened by 5 bases and J by 4 bases, with 14 bases between the two germline ends. The DNA for the CDR3 is TGTGCCAGCAGCGGTCGACAGCAAATCTATGGCTACACCTTC. This codes for CASSGRQQIYGYTF.

The chain combines TRBV29-1 with TRBJ2-5; D might be TRBD2 (5 bases). From germline, CDR1 is SQVTM and CDR2 ANQGSEA. The CDR3 is 13 residues long. Trimming pared 0 bases from V and 1 base from J, leaving 6 bases between. CDR3 sequence: CSVEDRGQETQYF. The CDR3 bases are TGCAGCGTTGAAGACCGGGGCCAAGAGACCCAGTACTTC.

This clone was observed once. The chain has TRBV4-3 and TRBJ2-5, with D perhaps matching TRBD2 (5 bases). Germline-derived CDR1 and CDR2 are LGHNA and YSLEER. The CDR3 loop spans 16 amino acids. V was shortened by 1 base and J by 5 bases, with 17 bases between the two germline ends. CDR3 amino acids: CASSQGGPLVVETQYF. CDR3 DNA sequence: TGCGCCAGCAGCCAAGGCGGGCCCTTAGTAGTGGAGACCCAGTACTTC.

This rearrangement joins TRBV19 to TRBJ2-1, with D possibly being TRBD1 (7 bases). Deletions cut 10 bases from V and 4 bases from J, with 17 bases between. The CDR3 loop spans 14 amino acids. Looked up from germline, CDR1 is LNHDA and CDR2 is SQIVND (reference sequence). In nucleotides, the CDR3 is TGTGCCACCACAGGGGTCGCGGGATACAATGAGCAGTTCTTC. Translation: CATTGVAGYNEQFF.

This clone turned up a few times. This chain joins TRBV6-5 and TRBJ2-7, with a tentative D call TRBD2 (5 bases). V dropped 4 bases and J dropped 2 bases, with 9 bases sitting between them. CDR3 length: 13 amino acids. The germline gives CDR1 MNHEY, CDR2 SVGAGI. The CDR3 loop is CASSSGETYEQYV. The CDR3 region has the DNA TGTGCCAGCAGTTCTGGGGAGACCTACGAGCAGTACGTC.

The chain couples TRBV2 to TRBJ1-6, with no clear D. The CDR3 loop spans 13 amino acids. Trimming shortened V by 10 bases and J by 4 bases, and 11 bases separated the two germline ends. Germline assignment: CDR1 SNHLY and CDR2 FYNNEI. The CDR3 nucleotides read TGTGCCACTCAACCGACATATAATTCACCCCTCCACTTT. Amino acid sequence: CATQPTYNSPLHF.

This chain connects TRBV7-2 to TRBJ1-1; D not resolved. In germline, CDR1 is SGHTA, CDR2 FQGNSA. Trimming pared 2 bases from V and 11 bases from J, leaving 9 bases between. This CDR3 is built from 11 residues. CDR3 sequence: CASSLTTRAFF. The CDR3 DNA follows: TGTGCCAGCAGCTTAACGACCAGGGCTTTCTTT.

V is TRBV4-2 and J is TRBJ2-4, with 11 bases aligning to TRBD2. This CDR3 contains 18 residues. V shed 4 bases and J 7 bases; nucleotides not matched to a gene: 15. Germline values: CDR1 LGHNA, CDR2 YNFKEQ. CDR3 protein: CASSPTTSGGTRGNIQYF. The CDR3 DNA is TGTGCCAGCAGCCCTACTACTAGCGGGGGTACCCGTGGGAACATTCAGTACTTC.

This clone was recorded once. The chain couples TRBV6-6 to TRBJ1-5, with D unclear. V shed 5 bases and J shed 0 bases, with 11 bases lying between them. The CDR3 covers 15 residues. Germline CDR1 is MNHNY and CDR2 is SVGAGI (reference sequence). Here the CDR3 reads CASSPLTLSNQPQHF. CDR3 coding DNA: TGTGCCAGCAGTCCCCTGACTCTTAGCAATCAGCCCCAGCATTTT.

Note on this clone: At one end, the junction sequence differs from germline, possibly due to a read error. The V and J genes are TRBV7-7 and TRBJ2-4, with 7 bases matching TRBD1. Germline V CDR1 and CDR2: SSHAT, FNYEAQ (reference sequence). The CDR3 has 16 residues. CDR3 region: CASSLGADRVENIQYF. In DNA form, the CDR3 reads TGTGCTAGCAGCTTAGGGGCTGACAGGGTAGAAAACATTCAGTACTTC.